These T cell receptor beta chains were read from a single sample in a study of Tregs in tolerant kidney transplant recipients. Assay used: immunoSEQ multiplex PCR; TCRdb lists only in-frame clones, some missing. This table has some 250,000 clones, roughly 80% appearing once. The specimen sequenced was CD4+ T cells from blood. These receptors were collected from a human donor in good health. CDR3s include the opening cysteine and the closing phenylalanine or tryptophan. Each record gives: V gene, clone size, D gene, J gene, CDR3 DNA, CDR3 protein. The D gene is left open where the match is weak. Some rows mark clone size as missing; the rest say once, few, many or name a class of expanded clone.

TRBV6-1	NA	TRBD1	TRBJ1-6	TGTGCCAGCAGATTGGGACAGGACTATTCACCCCTCCACTTT	CASRLGQDYSPLHF
TRBV4-2	NA	TRBD2	TRBJ2-7	TGTGCCAGCAGCCAAGAGGCGGGAGGGCGGGCGTACGAGCAGTACTTC	CASSQEAGGRAYEQYF
TRBV5-1	once	NA	TRBJ2-6	TGCGCCAGCCTCACAGGGCCTGGGGCCAACGTCCTGACTTTC	CASLTGPGANVLTF
TRBV27	NA	NA	TRBJ2-2	TGTGCCAGCAGTTTAATTGCTGGGGAGCTGTTTTTT	CASSLIAGELFF
TRBV15	NA	TRBD1	TRBJ1-5	TGTGCCACCAGCAGAGAACGGACAGGAGTCAATCAGCCCCAGCATTTT	CATSRERTGVNQPQHF
TRBV18	NA	NA	TRBJ2-2	TGTGCCAGCTCCATCGCCGGGGAGCTGTTTTTT	CASSIAGELFF
TRBV18	NA	TRBD1	TRBJ2-2	TGTGCCAGCTCATTCGGACAGGCAAGAAACACCGGGGAGCTGTTTTTT	CASSFGQARNTGELFF
TRBV21-1	few	NA	TRBJ2-4	TGTGCCAGCAGCAACGAAAACAGGGACCCCTTAGCCAAAAACATTCAGTACTTC	CASSNENRDPLAKNIQYF
TRBV21-1	NA	NA	TRBJ2-7	TGTGCCAGCAGCATCAGGGGGAGATCCTACGAGCAGTACTTC	CASSIRGRSYEQYF
TRBV2	NA	TRBD2	TRBJ2-7	TGTGCCAGCTCCCAAGCGGGGGGGACCTACGAGCAGTACTTC	CASSQAGGTYEQYF
TRBV18	once	TRBD2	TRBJ2-7	TGTGCCAGCTCACCACGGGGACTAGCGGGAGCCGAGCAGTACTTC	CASSPRGLAGAEQYF
TRBV4-1	few	TRBD2	TRBJ2-7	TGCGCCAGCAGCCAACTAGCGGGAGGGTCCTACGAGCAGTACTTC	CASSQLAGGSYEQYF
TRBV13	NA	NA	TRBJ2-2	TGTGCCAGCAGCTTAGGCCTAACCGCAACAGTGAACACCGGGGAGCTGTTTTTT	CASSLGLTATVNTGELFF
TRBV6-5	NA	NA	TRBJ1-3	TGTGCCACCAAGAAACAGGATCTCTCTGGAAACACCATATATTTT	CATKKQDLSGNTIYF
TRBV6-5	once	TRBD2	TRBJ2-2	TGTGCCAGCAGTTACGAATGGGGGAGGGCCGGGGAGCTGTTTTTT	CASSYEWGRAGELFF
TRBV5-1	NA	NA	TRBJ2-7	TGCGCCAGCAGCGCGAGCTCCTACGAGCAGTACTTC	CASSASSYEQYF
TRBV10-3	NA	NA	TRBJ2-5	TGTGCCATCAGTGCGGAAGCCCAAGAGACCCAGTACTTC	CAISAEAQETQYF
TRBV5-3	NA	NA	TRBJ2-5	TGTGCCACAAAATACGGGAAAAAGTACCAAGAGACCCAGTACTTC	CATKYGKKYQETQYF
TRBV30	NA	NA	TRBJ1-5	TGTGCCTGGAGCAAACTCGGACTTGGCAATCAGCCCCAGCATTTT	CAWSKLGLGNQPQHF
TRBV5-8	NA	TRBD2	TRBJ2-7	TGTGCCAGCAGCCGACTAGCGGGAGTTATCTACGAGCAGTACTTC	CASSRLAGVIYEQYF
TRBV30	once	NA	TRBJ1-1	TGTGCCTGGAGCGGGGCCTCTGAAGCTTTCTTT	CAWSGASEAFF
TRBV10-2	NA	NA	TRBJ2-7	TGCGCCAGCAGTGAGGGCAGGGACTACGAGCAGTACTTC	CASSEGRDYEQYF
TRBV9	NA	NA	TRBJ1-1	TGTGCCAGCAGCCCAGGGGCCCCGAACACTGAAGCTTTCTTT	CASSPGAPNTEAFF
TRBV6-5	NA	NA	TRBJ2-7	TGTGCCAGCATAGCGGCCTTCCCAGGGGCCTACGAGCAGTACTTC	CASIAAFPGAYEQYF
TRBV9	NA	NA	TRBJ1-2	TGTGCCAGCAGCGCCCAGAACTATGGCTACACCTTC	CASSAQNYGYTF
TRBV7-9	NA	TRBD2	TRBJ2-3	TGTGCCAGCAGCGTCACTAGCGGGGGTTATACGCAGTATTTT	CASSVTSGGYTQYF
TRBV5-1	NA	TRBD1	TRBJ1-2	TGCGCCAGCAGCCCGGCCGGGACAGGGGAGGAGGGCTACACCTTC	CASSPAGTGEEGYTF
TRBV7-9	NA	NA	TRBJ2-2	TGTGCCAGCAGCTTAGGGGCGGGGAGAGAGAACACCGGGGAGCTGTTTTTT	CASSLGAGRENTGELFF
TRBV30	NA	NA	TRBJ1-1	TGTGCCTCGCGGGCAGGGGACACTGAAGCTTTCTTT	CASRAGDTEAFF
TRBV10-2	NA	NA	TRBJ2-7	TGCGCCAGCAGGGGGCCCAGGGGATCCTACGAGCAGTACTTC	CASRGPRGSYEQYF
TRBV27	NA	NA	TRBJ1-5	TGTGCCAGCAGTGCCCGAGGGTCCCCCAATCAGCCCCAGCATTTT	CASSARGSPNQPQHF
TRBV19	NA	NA	TRBJ1-4	TGTGCCAGTAGTACCGAGGGGGTGACTAATGAAAAACTGTTTTTT	CASSTEGVTNEKLFF
TRBV7-9	NA	NA	TRBJ1-2	TGTGCCAGCAGCTTAGCGCGGGCAGTAACTAACTATGGCTACACCTTC	CASSLARAVTNYGYTF
TRBV6-1	NA	TRBD2	TRBJ2-3	TGTGCCACCTCTTTTAGCGGGAGGGCAGATACGCAGTATTTT	CATSFSGRADTQYF
TRBV15	once	NA	TRBJ2-1	TGTGCCACCAGCAACCCCCATGGATTCGCTAGCGCGCCATGGTCTGAGCAGTTCTTC	CATSNPHGFASAPWSEQFF
TRBV6-6	NA	NA	TRBJ1-5	TGTGCCAGCACGGCCGATCGGGGTAATTTAGGGCCCCAGCATTTT	CASTADRGNLGPQHF
TRBV7-6	NA	NA	TRBJ2-1	TGTGCCAGCAGCTTAGTTTCGTCCTCCTACAATGAGCAGTTCTTC	CASSLVSSSYNEQFF
TRBV6-6	NA	NA	TRBJ2-2	TGTGCCAGCAGCCCCATAAGCACCGGGGAGCTGTTTTTT	CASSPISTGELFF
TRBV18	NA	NA	TRBJ1-1	TGTGCCAGCTCACCAAGGAGTACGGGGGACACTGAAGCTTTCTTT	CASSPRSTGDTEAFF
TRBV15	NA	NA	TRBJ1-2	TGTGCCACCAGCAGAGATCGCACCGGACCCTATGGCTACACCTTC	CATSRDRTGPYGYTF
TRBV2	NA	TRBD2	TRBJ2-7	TGTGCCAGCAGCCCGGGGACTAGCGGTTACGAGCAGTACTTC	CASSPGTSGYEQYF
TRBV5-6	NA	NA	TRBJ1-5	TGTGCCAGCAGCTGGACAGACAGCGTTCAGCCCCAGCATTTT	CASSWTDSVQPQHF
TRBV7-2	NA	TRBD1	TRBJ2-5	TGTGCCAGCAGACAGGGGGCACGGGAGACCCAGTACTTC	CASRQGARETQYF
TRBV2	NA	TRBD1	TRBJ1-1	TGTGCCAGCATGACAGGGTCCATGAACACTGAAGCTTTCTTT	CASMTGSMNTEAFF
TRBV19	NA	NA	TRBJ2-2	TGTGCCAGTAGTATAGGGGGCGGGGCATTCTCTAACACCGGGGAGCTGTTTTTT	CASSIGGGAFSNTGELFF
TRBV6-1	NA	NA	TRBJ1-1	TGTGCCAGCAGTGAAACCCAGGGGAACACTGAAGCTTTCTTT	CASSETQGNTEAFF
TRBV19	NA	NA	TRBJ2-5	TGTGCCAGTAGTAGCGGGGCTACAGCTGGGGAGACCCAGTACTTC	CASSSGATAGETQYF
TRBV7-7	NA	TRBD2	TRBJ2-3	TGTGCCAGCAGCCCGGGACTAGCGGGTGATACGCAGTATTTT	CASSPGLAGDTQYF
TRBV7-8	NA	NA	TRBJ2-7	TGCGCCAGCAGCCCCCCCGTTGGAGTCCCCTCCTCCTCCTACGAGCAGTACTTC	CASSPPVGVPSSSYEQYF
TRBV25-1	NA	NA	TRBJ1-4	TGTGCCAGCAGTGGGCTATTTACGGAAAAACTGTTTTTT	CASSGLFTEKLFF
TRBV7-2	NA	NA	TRBJ1-5	TGTGCCAGCAGCTTAGATATGATCTCCCAGCATTTT	CASSLDMISQHF
TRBV10-1	NA	NA	TRBJ2-7	TGCGCCAGCAGTGAGTCTGAGGCAGGACCATACGAGCAGTACTTC	CASSESEAGPYEQYF
TRBV9	once	NA	TRBJ2-3	TGTGCCAGCAGCCCCACGAGGTCCGGGACCTACACAGATACGCAGTATTTT	CASSPTRSGTYTDTQYF
TRBV2	NA	NA	TRBJ2-7	TGTGCCAGCAGCCGACAGGCTTCCTCCTACGAGCAGTACTTC	CASSRQASSYEQYF
TRBV6-6	NA	NA	TRBJ1-1	TGTGCCAGCAGTTACTCCGACCTGGGGGGTGAAGCTTTCTTT	CASSYSDLGGEAFF